The next 32 T cell receptor beta chains were all read from a single sample in a study of CD8+ T cells in alopecia areata. cDNA serving as the sequencing template came from extracted, reverse transcribed RNA. Method: immunoSEQ multiplex PCR; TCRdb's copy keeps in-frame clones and lacks some. The sample includes 9,500 to 15,000 clones, more than 45% of them seen just once. The investigators collected lesional scalp punch biopsies and peripheral blood from alopecia areata patients. The sample was skin. Receptors were obtained from a human donor with alopecia areata.

The rearrangement joins TRBV7-9 to TRBJ2-3; no reliable D call. The ends were cut back, 7 bases at V and 1 base at J, with 6 bases in the middle. Germline V gene data show CDR1 as SEHNR and CDR2 as FQNEAQ (reference sequence). The CDR3 totals 12 residues. The DNA of the CDR3 is TGTGCCAGCACCCTGGGCACAGATACGCAGTATTTT. This gives the protein CASTLGTDTQYF.

This clone was seen more than once but under ten times. The rearrangement joins TRBV7-9 to TRBJ1-2, with TRBD1 matching over 10 bases. Looked up from germline, CDR1 is SEHNR and CDR2 is FQNEAQ (reference sequence). The V segment lost 5 bases and the J segment 7 bases; nucleotides outside the gene matches: 1. This CDR3 region has 12 residues. Here the CDR3 DNA reads TGTGCCAGCAGCCGGGACAGGGGTGGCTACACCTTC. This encodes CASSRDRGGYTF.

The genes are TRBV5-1 and TRBJ2-1, with 9 bases identical to TRBD1. The germline CDR1 and CDR2 sequences are SGHRS and YFSETQ. The ends lost 4 bases at V and 9 bases at J; junction bases unmatched: 8. This CDR3 spans 14 amino acids. Here the CDR3 reads CASSDRDRVREQFF. DNA of the CDR3: TGCGCCAGCAGCGACCGGGACAGGGTACGTGAGCAGTTCTTC.

V usage is TRBV7-6 and J usage is TRBJ2-2, with D perhaps given as TRBD1 or TRBD2 (6 bases each). With 3 bases removed from V and 6 bases from J, the gap between germline ends came to 14 bases. CDR1 and CDR2 from the germline V gene are SGHVS and FNYEAQ. CDR3 size: 15 residues. The CDR3 is CASSLGAGEAGELFF. The CDR3 bases are TGTGCCAGCAGCTTGGGCGCAGGGGAGGCCGGGGAGCTGTTTTTT.

V is TRBV7-9 and J is TRBJ1-2; D unclear. Germline-derived CDR1 and CDR2 are SEHNR and FQNEAQ (reference sequence). CDR3 length: 14 amino acids. The V end lost 4 bases, the J end lost 5 bases, and 14 bases lay between the germline ends. CDR3 loop: CASSYSGSEYGYTF. CDR3 nucleotide sequence: TGTGCCAGCAGCTATAGTGGTTCCGAGTATGGCTACACCTTC.

On this clone itself: Other DNA sequences from this sample encode an identical CDR3 as well. This rearrangement joins TRBV25-1 to TRBJ2-7; tentatively, D is TRBD1 (6 bases). The CDR3 consists of 15 residues. Trimming took 1 base from V and 0 from J, leaving 10 bases between them. Germline lookup yields CDR1 MGHDK and CDR2 SYGVNS. Here the CDR3 DNA reads TGTGCCAGCAGTGAATGGGGGCGGAGCTCCTACGAGCAGTACTTC. Translating it yields CASSEWGRSSYEQYF.

This chain connects TRBV28 to TRBJ2-3; D is undetermined. Germline V CDR1 and CDR2: MDHEN, SYDVKM. The CDR3 is made up of 12 amino acids. The V and J ends lost 4 bases and 6 bases respectively, with 8 bases between them. CDR3 sequence reads: CASSSVLDTQYF. The CDR3 DNA reads TGTGCCAGCAGTTCTGTACTCGATACGCAGTATTTT.

The chain uses TRBV19 and TRBJ2-3; the match to TRBD2 covers 13 bases. The trim removed 6 bases at V and 9 bases at J, leaving 9 bases unmatched. This CDR3 contains 15 residues. Looked up from germline, CDR1 is LNHDA and CDR2 is SQIVND (reference sequence). The CDR3 sequence is CASRDGVGLAGTQYF. The CDR3, as DNA: TGTGCCAGTAGGGATGGTGTGGGACTAGCGGGAACGCAGTATTTT.

The CDR3 sequence: CASIGGGPYEQYF. CDR3 nucleotide sequence: TGTGCCAGCATCGGGGGGGGTCCCTACGAGCAGTACTTC. V gene TRBV6-5 combines with J gene TRBJ2-7, with TRBD2 matching 8 bases. V trimming: 7 bases; J trimming: 2 bases; junction bases outside the gene matches: 4. The germline gives CDR1 MNHEY, CDR2 SVGAGI. CDR3 length: 13 residues.

The chain uses TRBV25-1 and TRBJ1-2, with TRBD1 matching over 8 bases. CDR3 size: 16 residues. Trimming took 2 bases from V and 6 from J; bases not matched to a gene: 11. Germline values: CDR1 MGHDK, CDR2 SYGVNS. Here the CDR3 reads CASSETGGRYSDGYTF. The CDR3 DNA follows: TGTGCCAGCAGTGAAACAGGGGGGAGGTACTCTGATGGCTACACCTTC.

The V and J genes are TRBV11-2 and TRBJ2-3; D is uncertain. The CDR3 runs 11 residues. Germline V gene lookup returns CDR1 SGHAT and CDR2 FQNNGV. V was cut by 1 base and J by 5 bases, with 1 base left in between. CDR3 nucleotides: TGTGCCAGCAGCTTAGGAGATACGCAGTATTTT. Protein product: CASSLGDTQYF. The full variable domain, its missing parts supplied by reference TRBV11-2 and TRBJ2-3, is EAGVAQSPRYKIIEKRQSVAFWCNPISGHATLYWYQQILGQGPKLLIQFQNNGVVDDSQLPKDRFSAERLKGVDSTLKIQPAKLEDSAVYLCASSLGDTQYFGPGTRLTVL.

This clone was seen only a few times. The gene calls are TRBV2 and TRBJ2-1; tentative D call: TRBD1 (5 bases). Germline CDR1 SNHLY, CDR2 FYNNEI. The CDR3 extends over 18 amino acids. Trimming removed 2 bases at V and 0 bases at J, with 17 bases between. In DNA form, the CDR3 reads TGTGCCAGCAGTGAACGGGCAGGGCGATCCTACTCCTACAATGAGCAGTTCTTC. Its protein product is CASSERAGRSYSYNEQFF.

This sequence joins TRBV7-2 and TRBJ1-1, with 8 bases that match TRBD1. There are 15 residues in the CDR3. The V gene end was trimmed by 4 bases and the J gene end by 5 bases; junction bases not matched to a gene: 9. CDR1 is SGHTA, CDR2 FQGNSA, per germline. This CDR3 reads CASSYDGQGGTEAFF. DNA of the CDR3: TGTGCCAGCAGCTACGACGGACAGGGCGGAACTGAAGCTTTCTTT.

Comments on this clone: Additional DNA sequences in this sample encode the identical CDR3. The gene calls are TRBV25-1 and TRBJ2-7, with D uncertain. The V gene's germline CDR1 is MGHDK and CDR2 SYGVNS. Trimming pared 1 base from V and 0 bases from J, leaving 10 bases between. There are 15 residues in the CDR3. DNA for the CDR3: TGTGCCAGCAGTGAATGGGGTCGGAGCTCCTACGAGCAGTACTTC. Translating gives CASSEWGRSSYEQYF.

The genes are TRBV29-1 and TRBJ2-1, with D possibly TRBD2 on 5 matching bases. V shed 7 bases and J shed 5 bases, with 12 bases lying between them. In germline, CDR1 is SQVTM, CDR2 ANQGSEA. CDR3 length: 12 amino acids. This CDR3 reads CSGGSANNEQFF. The CDR3, as DNA: TGCAGCGGCGGGTCGGCGAACAATGAGCAGTTCTTC.

This chain links TRBV28 with TRBJ2-3, with D unclear. Trimming took 6 bases from V and 6 from J, leaving 16 bases between them. The CDR3 runs to 14 residues. Looked up from germline, CDR1 is MDHEN and CDR2 is SYDVKM. The CDR3 region is CASSLPSRPDTQYF. The CDR3 DNA reads as TGTGCCAGCAGCCTACCGAGTAGGCCTGATACGCAGTATTTT.

V and J are TRBV2 and TRBJ2-7, with 9 positions matching TRBD1. The CDR3 sequence is 15 residues long. Germline V lookup: CDR1 SNHLY, CDR2 FYNNEI. Trimming at V came to 4 bases and at J to 0 bases, leaving 4 bases not matched to a gene. This chain's CDR3 is CASSAVTGGSYEQYF. The CDR3 region has the DNA TGTGCCAGCAGTGCGGTGACAGGGGGCTCCTACGAGCAGTACTTC.

This clone appeared a few times. The rearrangement links TRBV29-1 to TRBJ2-7; 7 bases match TRBD1. J gave up 5 bases and V 7 bases, and 14 bases lay outside the gene matches. The CDR3 consists of 14 residues. Germline V gene lookup returns CDR1 SQVTM and CDR2 ANQGSEA. The CDR3 DNA is TGCAGCGCCACCGTGACAGGGAAATCCCACGAGCAGTACTTC. It yields the protein CSATVTGKSHEQYF.

The chain recombines TRBV19 with TRBJ1-5; 7 bases line up with TRBD1. CDR1 is LNHDA, CDR2 SQIVND, per germline (reference sequence). The CDR3 runs to 16 residues. The trim removed 3 bases at V and 4 bases at J, leaving 9 bases unmatched. Here the CDR3 reads CASSIGHRGQNQPQHF. The CDR3 DNA sequence: TGTGCCAGTAGTATCGGCCACAGGGGTCAGAATCAGCCCCAGCATTTT.

Within the sample, this clone is medium-sized. The DNA of the CDR3 is TGTGCCAGCAGTTTGAGCTCCTACAATGAGCAGTTCTTC. Translating gives CASSLSSYNEQFF. The V and J genes are TRBV28 and TRBJ2-1, with D unresolved. Germline V CDR1 and CDR2: MDHEN, SYDVKM. The CDR3 spans 13 residues. Trimming removed 3 bases from V and 0 bases from J, with 3 bases in between.

V gene TRBV13 combines with J gene TRBJ2-1, with 8 bases aligning to TRBD2. Trimming removed 5 bases from V and 9 bases from J; junction bases left unmatched: 15. Germline lookup yields CDR1 PRHDT and CDR2 FYEKMQ (reference sequence). The CDR3 sequence is 16 residues long. The CDR3 sequence is CASSPRDGGAFREQFF. CDR3 in DNA: TGTGCCAGCAGCCCAAGGGACGGGGGGGCCTTTCGTGAGCAGTTCTTC.

This clone was observed a single time. The chain's CDR3 is CASSQGLGLSPLHF. The CDR3 DNA reads as TGCGCCAGCAGCCAGGGCCTGGGACTTTCACCCCTCCACTTT. This chain connects TRBV4-3 to TRBJ1-6; the D gene is possibly TRBD1 (5 bases). The V and J ends lost 3 bases and 9 bases respectively, with 12 bases between them. Per the germline V gene, CDR1 is LGHNA and CDR2 is YSLEER. The CDR3 spans 14 residues.

The sample holds a few counts of this clone. This rearrangement joins TRBV18 to TRBJ2-3; the D gene could be TRBD1 or TRBD2 (5 bases each). The CDR3 length is 16 residues. From germline, CDR1 is KGHSH and CDR2 LQKENI. Trimming removed 0 bases from V and 1 base from J, with 11 bases in between. CDR3 amino acids: CASSPPMGRGTDTQYF. CDR3 sequence (DNA): TGTGCCAGCTCACCACCGATGGGACGGGGCACAGATACGCAGTATTTT.

This chain connects TRBV4-1 to TRBJ2-2; no firm D call. The CDR3 covers 13 residues. Germline loops: CDR1 MGHRA, CDR2 YSYEKL. With 0 bases removed from V and 6 bases from J, the gap between germline ends came to 5 bases. The CDR3 DNA is TGCGCCAGCAGCCAAGAAGCTCCCGGGGAGCTGTTTTTT. Residues: CASSQEAPGELFF.

This rearrangement joins TRBV29-1 to TRBJ2-5; D call uncertain. Trimming took 7 bases from V and 1 from J, leaving 19 bases between them. Germline-derived CDR1 and CDR2 are SQVTM and ANQGSEA. This CDR3 is 15 amino acids long. CDR3: CSAVALVQIQETQYF. The CDR3 DNA follows: TGCAGCGCCGTGGCCCTCGTGCAAATCCAAGAGACCCAGTACTTC.

This clone came up a few times. The rearrangement links TRBV7-9 to TRBJ2-1; D remains ambiguous. Trimming stripped 6 bases from V and 5 bases from J, with 5 bases between. Looked up from germline, CDR1 is SEHNR and CDR2 is FQNEAQ (reference sequence). The CDR3 extends over 11 amino acids. CDR3 loop: CASRLNNEQFF. The DNA of the CDR3 is TGTGCCAGCAGGCTGAACAATGAGCAGTTCTTC.

The V gene is TRBV6-6, the J gene TRBJ2-7; D is possibly TRBD1 (5 bases). Per germline, CDR1 MNHNY and CDR2 SVGAGI (reference sequence). V lost 2 bases, J lost 7 bases, and 15 bases lay in between. The CDR3 covers 14 residues. This chain's CDR3 is CASSYGSGRAEQYF. The CDR3 region has the DNA TGTGCCAGCAGTTACGGGTCCGGCAGGGCAGAGCAGTACTTC.

V is TRBV6-5 and J is TRBJ1-1; D unresolved. The CDR3 spans 12 residues. V was shortened by 7 bases and J by 7 bases, with 13 bases between the two germline ends. Germline CDR1 MNHEY, CDR2 SVGAGI. CDR3 residues: CASKTVGDEAFF. DNA for the CDR3: TGTGCCAGCAAGACGGTTGGGGATGAAGCTTTCTTT.

The rearrangement links TRBV5-1 to TRBJ2-2; the D is unclear. Between the trimmed V and J ends, which lost 2 bases and 1 base, there was a span of 9 bases. The CDR3 is 15 amino acids. Germline V gene lookup returns CDR1 SGHRS and CDR2 YFSETQ. Written as DNA, the CDR3 is TGCGCCAGCAGCTTTGGGCAGAGGAACACCGGGGAGCTGTTTTTT. Its protein product is CASSFGQRNTGELFF.

The rearrangement joins TRBV18 to TRBJ2-2; tentative D call: TRBD1 (6 bases). The CDR3 covers 16 residues. Per the germline V gene, CDR1 is KGHSH and CDR2 is LQKENI. V was pared by 3 bases and J by 7 bases, with 18 bases between. CDR3 nucleotides: TGTGCCAGCTCACCTAGAAGAAGGGACACTGACGGGGAGCTGTTTTTT. This sequence encodes CASSPRRRDTDGELFF.

V is TRBV5-1 and J is TRBJ2-7, with 8 bases aligning to TRBD1. Germline CDR1 is SGHRS and CDR2 is YFSETQ. CDR3 length equals 14 residues. J was trimmed by 1 base and V by 3 bases; bases with no gene match: 3. The CDR3 coding sequence is TGCGCCAGCAGCTGGGGGACAGGTTCCTACGAGCAGTACTTC. This translates into CASSWGTGSYEQYF.

This clone was picked up a small number of times. The CDR3 sequence is CASSPGLAGGNEQYF. The CDR3 DNA reads as TGTGCCAGCAGCCCGGGACTAGCGGGAGGGAACGAGCAGTACTTC. The chain recombines TRBV7-8 with TRBJ2-7; TRBD2 agrees at 16 bases. Per the germline V gene, CDR1 is SGHVS and CDR2 is FQNEAQ. The CDR3 contains 15 residues. After removal of 5 bases from V and 5 bases from J, the junction contained 3 bases not matched to a gene.